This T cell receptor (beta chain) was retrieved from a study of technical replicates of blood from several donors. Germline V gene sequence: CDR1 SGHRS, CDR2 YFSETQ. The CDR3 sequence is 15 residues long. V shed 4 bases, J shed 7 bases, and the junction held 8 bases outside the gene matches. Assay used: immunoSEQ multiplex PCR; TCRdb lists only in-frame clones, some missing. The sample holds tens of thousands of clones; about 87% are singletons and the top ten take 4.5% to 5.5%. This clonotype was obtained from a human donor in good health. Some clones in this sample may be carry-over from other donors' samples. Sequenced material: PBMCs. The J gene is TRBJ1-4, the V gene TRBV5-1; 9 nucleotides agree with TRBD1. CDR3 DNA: TGCGCCAGCAGCACCACAGGGGGCGATGGTGAAAAACTGTTTTTT. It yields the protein CASSTTGGDGEKLFF.